This T cell receptor (beta chain) is from a study of T cell responses to AZD1222 COVID-19 vaccine (TCRdb year 2021). General notes on the study: AZD1222 recipients whose second dose came at about 4 weeks and those whose second dose came at about 12 weeks were combined into one group, since spike-specific TCR depth and breadth did not differ between the two schedules. TCR sequencing covered about 230 trial participants: about 210 given two doses of AZD1222 and 26 given two doses of MenACWY control vaccine. Trial participants were enrolled by age into 18-55, 56-69 and 70-plus year subgroups, with around 150, 28 and 57 TCR-sequenced participants respectively.

Reading the label with the study, this specimen's time point is: baseline before first vaccination. Samples from vaccinated people were obtained from the UK trials COV001 and COV002, which included a single-blind randomized controlled phase 2/3 trial of AZD1222 (ChAdOx1 nCoV-19) in healthy adults. For TCRbeta chain sequencing, PBMC samples from trial participants were taken at day 0 and at day 28 after the second dose. A word on this clone: It has no known antigen specificity. No much larger clone is present one base from it, and per-base qualities are unavailable.

The investigation overall reported the following: After two AZD1222 doses, spike-specific TCR breadth and depth were significantly higher than at day 0 and than in MenACWY recipients. Conclusions about previously exposed vaccinees were limited because only five to seven AZD1222 recipients were SARS-CoV-2 seropositive at baseline. Because no day 14 peak-response samples were available, the repertoires could be characterized only after the peak T cell response. In the small 56-69-year group, the increase in depth fell short of significance, most likely because of low power. Reportedly, close to half of the unique spike-specific TCRs recognized epitopes lying outside the regions that are mutated in the B.1.351 and B.1.1.7 variants. Most participants were white British and females outnumbered males, and the authors suggested that clonal diversity may have been underestimated. The whole spike protein was spanned by vaccine-associated CD4 TCRs, and dominant responses were seen in regions 160-218 and 743-854.

The germline V gene (reference sequence) sets CDR1 to LNHDA and CDR2 to SQIVND. From V the trimming removes 0 bases and from J it removes 7 bases, while the gene matches leave 2 bases of the junction unaccounted for. The CDR3 starts with the cysteine, ends with the phenylalanine, and has 16 residues. Only CDR3 DNA remains: 48 bases, in frame from the first base. The CDR3 regions of human TCRbeta chains were analyzed by immunosequencing. Processing in the source paper ran as follows. TCRs in the repertoires were matched against a reference library of SARS-CoV-2-specific TCRs that had been generated with the MIRA antigen-specificity platform. Breadth was defined as the fraction of unique TCRs that were SARS-CoV-2-associated. Depth was defined as the fraction of total T cells that were SARS-CoV-2-associated. Using the MIRA data, each spike-specific TCR was mapped to the spike region that the TCR reacts to and placed in a CD4 or CD8 class. Log10-transformed breadth and depth values were compared by one-way ANOVA with Sidak's multiple comparisons tests. TCRdb stores this immuneACCESS table with in-frame sequences only. Part of the clones is absent; in the studies checked, under half of the shortfall reflects unresolved V genes, and no reason is known for the rest. Clone size and the V and J calls come from that table; the DNA yielded D and trimming. Present in this sample are some 160,000 clones, 91% of which were seen just once. Approximately 4.4% of the sample is held by the ten biggest clonotypes.

This material consisted of peripheral blood, taken on day 0 of AZD1222 vaccination. The chain was built from TRBV19 and TRBJ2-1; 14 bases in the junction line up with TRBD2. The source of this sequence is an adult in good health. The CDR3 amino acid sequence is: CASSIDRLAGGNEQFF. In nucleotides, the sequence is TGTGCCAGTAGTATAGATCGACTAGCGGGGGGGAATGAGCAGTTCTTC.